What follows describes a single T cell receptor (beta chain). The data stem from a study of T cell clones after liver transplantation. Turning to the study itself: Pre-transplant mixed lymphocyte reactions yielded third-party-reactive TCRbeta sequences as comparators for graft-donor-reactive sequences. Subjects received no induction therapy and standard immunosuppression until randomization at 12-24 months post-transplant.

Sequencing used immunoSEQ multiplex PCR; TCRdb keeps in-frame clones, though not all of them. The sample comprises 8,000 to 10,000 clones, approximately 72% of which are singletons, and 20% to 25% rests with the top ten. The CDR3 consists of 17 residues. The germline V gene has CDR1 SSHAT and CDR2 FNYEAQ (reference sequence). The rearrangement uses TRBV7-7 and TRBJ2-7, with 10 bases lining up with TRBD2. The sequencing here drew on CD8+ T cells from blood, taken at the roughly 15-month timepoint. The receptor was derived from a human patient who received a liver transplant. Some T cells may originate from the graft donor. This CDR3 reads CASSLADWTSGCYEQYV. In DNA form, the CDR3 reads TGTGCTAGCAGCTTAGCTGACTGGACTAGCGGTTGCTACGAGCAGTACGTC.